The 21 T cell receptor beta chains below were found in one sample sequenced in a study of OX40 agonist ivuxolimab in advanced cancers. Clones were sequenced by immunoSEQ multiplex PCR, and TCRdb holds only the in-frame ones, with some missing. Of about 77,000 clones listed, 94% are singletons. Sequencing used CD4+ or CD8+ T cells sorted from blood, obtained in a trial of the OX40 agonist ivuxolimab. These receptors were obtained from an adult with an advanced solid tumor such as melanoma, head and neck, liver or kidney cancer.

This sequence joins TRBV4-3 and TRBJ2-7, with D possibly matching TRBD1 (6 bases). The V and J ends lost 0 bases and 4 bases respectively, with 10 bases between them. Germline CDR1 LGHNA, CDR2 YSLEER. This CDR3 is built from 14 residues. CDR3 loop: CASSQDTGKYEQYF. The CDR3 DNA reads TGCGCCAGCAGCCAAGATACAGGGAAATACGAGCAGTACTTC.

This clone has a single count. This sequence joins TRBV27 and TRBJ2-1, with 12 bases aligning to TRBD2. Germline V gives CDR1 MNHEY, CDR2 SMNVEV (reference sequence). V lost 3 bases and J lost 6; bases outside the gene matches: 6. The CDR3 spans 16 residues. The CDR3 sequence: CASSFGLAGQGNEQFF. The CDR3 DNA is TGTGCCAGCAGTTTCGGACTAGCGGGACAAGGCAATGAGCAGTTCTTC.

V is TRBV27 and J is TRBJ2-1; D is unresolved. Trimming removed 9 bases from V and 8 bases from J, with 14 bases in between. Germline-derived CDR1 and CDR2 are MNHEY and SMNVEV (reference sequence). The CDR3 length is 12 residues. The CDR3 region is CASGMDLYEQFF. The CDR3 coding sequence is TGTGCCAGTGGGATGGACCTTTATGAGCAGTTCTTC.

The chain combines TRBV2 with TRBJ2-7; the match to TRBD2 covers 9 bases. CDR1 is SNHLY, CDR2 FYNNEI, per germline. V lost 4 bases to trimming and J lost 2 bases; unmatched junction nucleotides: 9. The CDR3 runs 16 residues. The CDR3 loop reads CASSVGELAGTYEQYF. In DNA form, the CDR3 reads TGTGCCAGCAGTGTTGGTGAGCTAGCGGGAACCTACGAGCAGTACTTC.

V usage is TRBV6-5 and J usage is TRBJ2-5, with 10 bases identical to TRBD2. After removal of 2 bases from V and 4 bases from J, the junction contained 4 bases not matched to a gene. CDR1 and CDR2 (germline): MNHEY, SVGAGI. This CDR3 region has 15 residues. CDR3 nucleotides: TGTGCCAGCAGTTACCCCGGACTAGCGGCAGAGACCCAGTACTTC. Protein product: CASSYPGLAAETQYF.

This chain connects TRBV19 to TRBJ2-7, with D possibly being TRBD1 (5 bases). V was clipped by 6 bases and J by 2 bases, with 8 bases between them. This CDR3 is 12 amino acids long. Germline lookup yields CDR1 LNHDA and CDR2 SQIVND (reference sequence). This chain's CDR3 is CASRQGAYEQYF. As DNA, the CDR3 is TGTGCCAGTAGGCAAGGGGCCTACGAGCAGTACTTC.

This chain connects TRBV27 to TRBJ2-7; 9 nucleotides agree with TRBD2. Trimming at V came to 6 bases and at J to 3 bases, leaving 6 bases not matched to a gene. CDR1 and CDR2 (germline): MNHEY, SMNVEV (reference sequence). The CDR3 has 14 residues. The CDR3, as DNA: TGTGCCAGCAGGGTGGGTAGCGGGAGCTACGAGCAGTACTTC. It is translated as CASRVGSGSYEQYF.

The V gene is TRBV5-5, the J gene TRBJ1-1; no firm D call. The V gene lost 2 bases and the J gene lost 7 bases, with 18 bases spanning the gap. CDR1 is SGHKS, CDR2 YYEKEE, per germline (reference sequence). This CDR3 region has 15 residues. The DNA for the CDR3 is TGTGCCAGCAGCTTCATAACGGGTGGTTTTGATGAAGCTTTCTTT. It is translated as CASSFITGGFDEAFF.

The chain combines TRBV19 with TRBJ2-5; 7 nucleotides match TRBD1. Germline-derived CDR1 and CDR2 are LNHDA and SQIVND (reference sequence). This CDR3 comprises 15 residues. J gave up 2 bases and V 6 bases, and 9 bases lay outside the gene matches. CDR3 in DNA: TGTGCCAGTAGCTTAGGGACAGCCATTCAAGAGACCCAGTACTTC. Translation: CASSLGTAIQETQYF.

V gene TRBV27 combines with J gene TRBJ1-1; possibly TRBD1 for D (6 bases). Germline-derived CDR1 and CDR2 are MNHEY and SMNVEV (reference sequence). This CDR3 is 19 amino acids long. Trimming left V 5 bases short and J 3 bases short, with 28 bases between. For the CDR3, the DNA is TGTGCCAGCAGTACCCTGACTAGAACAGGGTGGATTAAGTACACTGAAGCTTTCTTT. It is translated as CASSTLTRTGWIKYTEAFF.

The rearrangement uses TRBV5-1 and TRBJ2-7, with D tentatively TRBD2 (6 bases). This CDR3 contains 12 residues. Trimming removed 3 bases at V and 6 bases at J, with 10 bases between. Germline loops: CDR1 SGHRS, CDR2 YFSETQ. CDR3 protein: CASSWRGAEQYF. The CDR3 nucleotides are TGCGCCAGCAGCTGGCGGGGTGCCGAGCAGTACTTC.

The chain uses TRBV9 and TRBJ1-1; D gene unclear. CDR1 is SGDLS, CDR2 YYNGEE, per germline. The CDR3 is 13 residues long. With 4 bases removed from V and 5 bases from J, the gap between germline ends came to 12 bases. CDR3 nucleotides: TGTGCCAGCAGCCCCGGCTTAAGGACTGAAGCTTTCTTT. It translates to CASSPGLRTEAFF.

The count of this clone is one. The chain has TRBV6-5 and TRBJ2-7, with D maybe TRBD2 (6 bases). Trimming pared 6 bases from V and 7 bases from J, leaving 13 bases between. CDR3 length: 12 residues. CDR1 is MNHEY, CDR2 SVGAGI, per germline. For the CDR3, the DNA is TGTGCCAGCAGGGACGGGGCGGGAGAGCAGTACTTC. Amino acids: CASRDGAGEQYF.

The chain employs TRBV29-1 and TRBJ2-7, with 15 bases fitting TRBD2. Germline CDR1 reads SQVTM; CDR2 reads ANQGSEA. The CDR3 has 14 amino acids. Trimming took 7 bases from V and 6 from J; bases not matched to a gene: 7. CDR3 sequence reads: CSGIGTSGRSEQYF. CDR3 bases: TGCAGCGGAATCGGGACTAGCGGGAGGAGCGAGCAGTACTTC.

CDR3 protein: CASSYGPGELFF. The CDR3 DNA is TGTGCCAGCAGTTACGGGCCCGGGGAGCTGTTTTTT. The genes are TRBV6-5 and TRBJ2-2; no clear D. The CDR3 loop spans 12 amino acids. Germline values: CDR1 MNHEY, CDR2 SVGAGI. Deletions cut 2 bases from V and 6 bases from J, with 4 bases between.

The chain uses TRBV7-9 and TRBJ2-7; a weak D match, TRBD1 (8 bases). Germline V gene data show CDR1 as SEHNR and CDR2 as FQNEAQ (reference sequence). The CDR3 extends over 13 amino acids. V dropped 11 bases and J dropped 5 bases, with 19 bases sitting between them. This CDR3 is CASKGQGGNEQYF. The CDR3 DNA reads TGTGCCTCCAAAGGACAGGGAGGGAACGAGCAGTACTTC.

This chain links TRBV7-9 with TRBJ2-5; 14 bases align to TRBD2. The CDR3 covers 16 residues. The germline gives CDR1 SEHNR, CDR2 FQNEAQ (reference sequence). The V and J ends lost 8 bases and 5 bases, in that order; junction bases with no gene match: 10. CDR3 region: CASLGLAGGEAETQYF. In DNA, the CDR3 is TGTGCCAGCTTAGGACTAGCGGGAGGTGAAGCGGAGACCCAGTACTTC.

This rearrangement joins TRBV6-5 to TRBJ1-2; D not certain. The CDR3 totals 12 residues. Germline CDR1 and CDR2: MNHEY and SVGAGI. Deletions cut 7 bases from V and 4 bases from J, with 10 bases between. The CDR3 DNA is TGTGCCAGCACCCTGGCCGGCTATGGCTACACCTTC. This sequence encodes CASTLAGYGYTF.

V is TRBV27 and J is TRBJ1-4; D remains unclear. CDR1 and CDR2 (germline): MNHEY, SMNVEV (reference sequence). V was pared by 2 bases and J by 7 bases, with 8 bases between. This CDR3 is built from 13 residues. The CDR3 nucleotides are TGTGCCAGCAGTTTAATAGATGGTGAAAAACTGTTTTTT. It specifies CASSLIDGEKLFF.

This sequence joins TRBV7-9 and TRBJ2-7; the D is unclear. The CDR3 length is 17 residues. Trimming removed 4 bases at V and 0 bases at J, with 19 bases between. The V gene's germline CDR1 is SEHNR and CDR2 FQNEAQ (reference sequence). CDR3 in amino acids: CASSSLRTDTISYEQYF. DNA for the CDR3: TGTGCCAGCAGCTCACTCAGGACGGATACAATCTCCTACGAGCAGTACTTC. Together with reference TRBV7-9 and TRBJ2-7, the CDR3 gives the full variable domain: DTGVSQNPRHKITKRGQNVTFRCDPISEHNRLYWYRQTLGQGPEFLTYFQNEAQLEKSRLLSDRFSAERPKGSFSTLEIQRTEQGDSAMYLCASSSLRTDTISYEQYFGPGTRLTVT.

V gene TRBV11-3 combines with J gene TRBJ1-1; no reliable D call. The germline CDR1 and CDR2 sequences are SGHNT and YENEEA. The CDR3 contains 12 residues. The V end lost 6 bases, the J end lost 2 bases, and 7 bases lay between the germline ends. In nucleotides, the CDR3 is TGTGCCAGCAGTACAAGAAACACTGAAGCTTTCTTT. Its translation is CASSTRNTEAFF. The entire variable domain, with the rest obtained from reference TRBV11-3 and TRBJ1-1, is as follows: EAGVVQSPRYKIIEKKQPVAFWCNPISGHNTLYWYLQNLGQGPELLIRYENEEAVDDSQLPKDRFSAERLKGVDSTLKIQPAELGDSAVYLCASSTRNTEAFFGQGTRLTVV.